Sequencing of this T cell receptor (beta chain) was carried out in a study of blood T cell repertoires in COVID-19. About the study: There were acute and convalescent COVID-19 samples, and they came from the United States, Italy and Spain. PBMCs, B-cell-depleted T cells, or T cells were the source of the cDNA or gDNA that made up the material.

Methods used by the authors: The assay estimated nucleated cells by amplifying reference gene primers. Libraries were prepared by immunoSEQ multiplex PCR; TCRdb keeps only in-frame clonotypes and omits some of them. The DNA was the basis for D and trimming; V, J and clone size are from that table. The top ten clones hold more than 4.5% of a sample with roughly 190,000 clones, 84% of them seen once. Germline values: CDR1 MDHEN, CDR2 SYDVKM. This CDR3 is built from 11 residues. The germline V and J ends were trimmed by 4 bases and 8 bases, with 6 bases remaining between them. This chain uses TRBV28 with TRBJ1-5; D unresolved. Sequences were obtained from peripheral blood. The TCR sequence derives from a woman aged 70 to 79 with active or convalescent COVID-19. The CDR3 region has the DNA TGTGCCAGCAGTTCCACGGAGCCCCAGCATTTT. Amino acid sequence: CASSSTEPQHF.